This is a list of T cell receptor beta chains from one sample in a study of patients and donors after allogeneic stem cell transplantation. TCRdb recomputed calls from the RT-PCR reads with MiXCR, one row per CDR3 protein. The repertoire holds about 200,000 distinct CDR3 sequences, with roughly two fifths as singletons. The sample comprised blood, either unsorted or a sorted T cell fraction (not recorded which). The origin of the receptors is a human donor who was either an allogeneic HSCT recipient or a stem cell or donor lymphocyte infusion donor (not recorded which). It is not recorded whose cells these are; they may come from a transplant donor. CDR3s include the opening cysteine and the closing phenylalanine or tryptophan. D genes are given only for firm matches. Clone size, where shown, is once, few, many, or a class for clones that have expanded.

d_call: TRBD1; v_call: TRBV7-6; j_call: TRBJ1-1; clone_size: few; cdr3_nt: TGTGCCAGCAGCTTCGCCACAGGGGGCACTGAAGCTTTCTTT; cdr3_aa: CASSFATGGTEAFF
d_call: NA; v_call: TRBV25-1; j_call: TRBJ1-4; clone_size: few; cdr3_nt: TGTGCCAGCAGTGAATTGAGGAGTTCGGGATCAGAAAAACTGTTTTTT; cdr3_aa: CASSELRSSGSEKLFF
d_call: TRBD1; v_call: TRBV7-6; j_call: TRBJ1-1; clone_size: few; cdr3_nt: TGTGCCAGCAGCAGCAGGGGGCTAGGCACTGAAGCTTTCTTT; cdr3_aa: CASSSRGLGTEAFF
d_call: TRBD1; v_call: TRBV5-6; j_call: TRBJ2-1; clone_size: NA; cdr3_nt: TGTGCCAGCAGCTTTTCGGGACAGCCCATTTTCAAGGAGCAGTTCTTC; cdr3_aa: CASSFSGQPIFKEQFF
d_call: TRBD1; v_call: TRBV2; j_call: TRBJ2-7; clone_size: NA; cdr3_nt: TGTGCCAGCAGTTCAACCGGGACAGGGGGCCACGAGCAGTACTTC; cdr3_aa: CASSSTGTGGHEQYF
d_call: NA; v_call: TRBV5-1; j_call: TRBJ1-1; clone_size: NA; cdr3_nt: TGCGCCAGCAGCTGGGGTGAGGAGAACACTGAAGCTTTCTTT; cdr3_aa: CASSWGEENTEAFF
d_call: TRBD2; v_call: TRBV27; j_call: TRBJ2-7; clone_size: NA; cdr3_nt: TGTGCCAGCAGTCCCGGGACTAGACCCTACGAGCAGTACTTC; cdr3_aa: CASSPGTRPYEQYF
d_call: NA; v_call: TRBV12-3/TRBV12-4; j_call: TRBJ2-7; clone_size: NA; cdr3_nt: TGTGCCAGCAGTATAACAGGTAGCTCCTACGAGCAGTACTTC; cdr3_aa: CASSITGSSYEQYF
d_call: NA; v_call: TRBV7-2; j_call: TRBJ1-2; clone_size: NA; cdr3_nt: TGTGCCAGCAGCGTTGACCGGTATGGCTACACCTTC; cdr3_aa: CASSVDRYGYTF
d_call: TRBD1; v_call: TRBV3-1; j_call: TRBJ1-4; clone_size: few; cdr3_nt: TGTGCCAGCAGCGGATACAGGGGAGAGGGTGAAAAACTGTTTTTT; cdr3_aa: CASSGYRGEGEKLFF
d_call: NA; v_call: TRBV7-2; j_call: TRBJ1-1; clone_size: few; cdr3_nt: TGTGCCAGCAGCCGGAAAGGACAATCGAACACTGAAGCTTTCTTT; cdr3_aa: CASSRKGQSNTEAFF
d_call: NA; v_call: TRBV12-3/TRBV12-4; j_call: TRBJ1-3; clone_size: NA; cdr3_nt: TGTGCCAGCACCTTGTCGGGACCGATCGGGGGAAACACCATATATTTT; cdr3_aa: CASTLSGPIGGNTIYF
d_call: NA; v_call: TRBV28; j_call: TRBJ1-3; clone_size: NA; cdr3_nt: TGTGCCAGCAGTGGCTACGATGGGCTGGAGGGAAACACCATATATTTT; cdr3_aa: CASSGYDGLEGNTIYF
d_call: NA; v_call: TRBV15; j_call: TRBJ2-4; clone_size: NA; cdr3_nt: TGTGCCACCAGTGGACCGCAGGGGGCCAAAAACATTCAGTACTTC; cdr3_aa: CATSGPQGAKNIQYF
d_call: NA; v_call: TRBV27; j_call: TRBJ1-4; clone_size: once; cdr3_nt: TGTGCCAGCACAGCAACTAATGAAAAACTGTTTTTT; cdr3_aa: CASTATNEKLFF
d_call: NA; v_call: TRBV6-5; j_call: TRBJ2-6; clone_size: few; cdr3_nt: TGTGCCAGCTTCCGAACACCCATTGGATCTGGGGCCAACGTCCTGACTTTC; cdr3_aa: CASFRTPIGSGANVLTF
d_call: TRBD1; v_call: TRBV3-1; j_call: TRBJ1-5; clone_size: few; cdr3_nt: TGTGCCAGCAGCCGACAGGGAGAACAGCCCCAGCATTTT; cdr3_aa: CASSRQGEQPQHF
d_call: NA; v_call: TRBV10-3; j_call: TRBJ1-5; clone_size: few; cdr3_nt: TGTGCCATCAGTGAAAGGGACGACCGCAATCAGCCCCAGCATTTT; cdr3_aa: CAISERDDRNQPQHF
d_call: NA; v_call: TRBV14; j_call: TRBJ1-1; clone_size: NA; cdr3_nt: TGTGCCAGCAGCCAAGGTACGGAGAGGGAAGCTTTCTTT; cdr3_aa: CASSQGTEREAFF
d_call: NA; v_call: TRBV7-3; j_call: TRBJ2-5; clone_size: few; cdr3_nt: TGTGCCAGCAGCCCCGGGCCACAAGAGACCCAGTACTTC; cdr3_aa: CASSPGPQETQYF
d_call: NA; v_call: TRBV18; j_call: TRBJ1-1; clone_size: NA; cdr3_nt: TGTGCCAGCTCACCATCCCAGAGGAACACTGAAGCTTTCTTT; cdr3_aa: CASSPSQRNTEAFF
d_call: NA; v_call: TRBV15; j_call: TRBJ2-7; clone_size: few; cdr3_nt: TGTGCCACCAGCAGTAAGACAGAAAGCTCCTACGAGCAGTACTTC; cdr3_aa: CATSSKTESSYEQYF
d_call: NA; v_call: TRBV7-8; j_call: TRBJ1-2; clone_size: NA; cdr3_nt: TGTGCCACGTCTCCTCTTCAAGCTAACTATGGCTACACCTTC; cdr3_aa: CATSPLQANYGYTF
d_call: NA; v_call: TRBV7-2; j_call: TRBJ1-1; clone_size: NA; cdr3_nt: TGTGCCAGCAGCTTAGCGTTCGGACCCATGAACACTGAAGCTTTCTTT; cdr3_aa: CASSLAFGPMNTEAFF
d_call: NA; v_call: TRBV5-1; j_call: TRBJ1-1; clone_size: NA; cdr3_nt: TGCGCCAGCAGCTTGAATGGGCAGAGGGGTACTGAAGCTTTCTTT; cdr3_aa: CASSLNGQRGTEAFF
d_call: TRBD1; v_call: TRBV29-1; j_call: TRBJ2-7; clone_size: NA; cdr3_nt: TGCAGCGTTTCGGACAGGGAACCCTACGAGCAGTACTTC; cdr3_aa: CSVSDREPYEQYF
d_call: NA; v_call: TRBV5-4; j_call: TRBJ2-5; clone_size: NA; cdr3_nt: TGTGCCAGCAGCTTGGACTGGACAGCAGAGACCCAGTACTTC; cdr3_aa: CASSLDWTAETQYF
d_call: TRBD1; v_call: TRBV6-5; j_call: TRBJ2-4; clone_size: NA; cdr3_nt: TGTGCCAGCAGTTACTCGAGGACAGGGGGCAAAAACATTCAGTACTTC; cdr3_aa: CASSYSRTGGKNIQYF
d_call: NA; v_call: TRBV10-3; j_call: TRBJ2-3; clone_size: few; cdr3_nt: TGTGCCATCAGTGACTCAGCGGGTGGAGATACGCAGTATTTT; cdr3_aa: CAISDSAGGDTQYF
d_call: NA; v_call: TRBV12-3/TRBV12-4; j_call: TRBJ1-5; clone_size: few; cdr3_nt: TGTGCCAGCAGTTTGCTCGGGCAGGGAGGAATTGGGCCCCAGCATTTT; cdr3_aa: CASSLLGQGGIGPQHF
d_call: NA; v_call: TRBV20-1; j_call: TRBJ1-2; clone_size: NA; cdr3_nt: TGCAGTGCTTCTGACACTGACTATGGCTACACCTTC; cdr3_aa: CSASDTDYGYTF
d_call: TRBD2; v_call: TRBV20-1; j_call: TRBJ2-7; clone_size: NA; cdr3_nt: TGCAGTGCTAGTAGCGGGGGGGCATCATCCTACGAGCAGTACTTC; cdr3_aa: CSASSGGASSYEQYF
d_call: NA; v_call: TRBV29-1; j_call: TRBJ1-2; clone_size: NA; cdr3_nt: TGCAGCGTCAAGCGGGGAGACGGCTACACCTTC; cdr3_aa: CSVKRGDGYTF
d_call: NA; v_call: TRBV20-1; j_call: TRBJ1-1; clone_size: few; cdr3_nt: TGCAGTGCTAGTGGGGGGCACACTGAAGCTTTCTTT; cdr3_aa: CSASGGHTEAFF
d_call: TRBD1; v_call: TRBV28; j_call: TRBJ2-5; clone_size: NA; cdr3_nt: TGTGCCAGCAGGTCACAGGGGTCGTACCAAGAGACCCAGTACTTC; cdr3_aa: CASRSQGSYQETQYF
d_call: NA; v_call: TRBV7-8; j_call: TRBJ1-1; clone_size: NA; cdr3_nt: TGTGCCAGCAGCTTTACGGGGAAGGGCACTGAAGCTTTCTTT; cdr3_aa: CASSFTGKGTEAFF
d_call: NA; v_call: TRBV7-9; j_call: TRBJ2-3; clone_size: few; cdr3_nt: TGTGCCAGCAGCGCCCATGGGTACCGCACAGATACGCAGTATTTT; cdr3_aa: CASSAHGYRTDTQYF
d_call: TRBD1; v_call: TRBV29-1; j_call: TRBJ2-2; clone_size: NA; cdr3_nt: TGCAGCGTACAGGGGGATACCGGGGAGCTGTTTTTT; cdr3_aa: CSVQGDTGELFF
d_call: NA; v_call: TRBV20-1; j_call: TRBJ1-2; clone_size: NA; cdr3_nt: TGCAGTGCTAGAGAGCCAGCCTCTGTCTTAAACTATGGCTACACCTTC; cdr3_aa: CSAREPASVLNYGYTF
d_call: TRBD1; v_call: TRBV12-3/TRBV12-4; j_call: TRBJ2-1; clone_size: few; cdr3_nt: TGTGCCAGCAGTTTAATGGGACAGAGTTACAATGAGCAGTTCTTC; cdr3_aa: CASSLMGQSYNEQFF
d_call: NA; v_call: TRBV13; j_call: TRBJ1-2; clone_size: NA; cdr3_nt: TGTGCCAGCAGCTTATTATCGAATGGCTACACCTTC; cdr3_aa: CASSLLSNGYTF
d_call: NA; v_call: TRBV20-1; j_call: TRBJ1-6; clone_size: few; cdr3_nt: TGCAGTGCTAGATCCTCCGGGGGGAGGGGATCACCCCTCCACTTT; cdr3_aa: CSARSSGGRGSPLHF
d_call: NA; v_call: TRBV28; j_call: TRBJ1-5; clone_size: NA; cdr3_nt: TGTGCCAGCAGTAAAACAGGAAGAGCAAATCAGCCCCAGCATTTT; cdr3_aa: CASSKTGRANQPQHF
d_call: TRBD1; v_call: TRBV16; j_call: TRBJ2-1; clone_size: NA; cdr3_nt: TGTGCCAGCAGCCAAGACAGGGCAGCGCAGTTCTTC; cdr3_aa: CASSQDRAAQFF
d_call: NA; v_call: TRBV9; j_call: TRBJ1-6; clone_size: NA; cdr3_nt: TGTGCCAGCAGCGTAGAGGCAAATTCACCCCTCCACTTT; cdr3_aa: CASSVEANSPLHF
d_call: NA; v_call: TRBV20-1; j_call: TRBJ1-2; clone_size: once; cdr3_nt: TGCAGTGCTACCGGAGCTAACTATGGCTACACCTTC; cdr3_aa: CSATGANYGYTF
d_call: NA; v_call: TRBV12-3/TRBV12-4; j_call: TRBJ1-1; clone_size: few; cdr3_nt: TGTGCCAGCAGATGGGGGTACACTGAAGCTTTCTTT; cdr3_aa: CASRWGYTEAFF
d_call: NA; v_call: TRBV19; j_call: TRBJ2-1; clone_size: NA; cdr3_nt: TGTGCCAGTAGGGGCCCTTACAATGAGCAGTTCTTC; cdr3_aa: CASRGPYNEQFF